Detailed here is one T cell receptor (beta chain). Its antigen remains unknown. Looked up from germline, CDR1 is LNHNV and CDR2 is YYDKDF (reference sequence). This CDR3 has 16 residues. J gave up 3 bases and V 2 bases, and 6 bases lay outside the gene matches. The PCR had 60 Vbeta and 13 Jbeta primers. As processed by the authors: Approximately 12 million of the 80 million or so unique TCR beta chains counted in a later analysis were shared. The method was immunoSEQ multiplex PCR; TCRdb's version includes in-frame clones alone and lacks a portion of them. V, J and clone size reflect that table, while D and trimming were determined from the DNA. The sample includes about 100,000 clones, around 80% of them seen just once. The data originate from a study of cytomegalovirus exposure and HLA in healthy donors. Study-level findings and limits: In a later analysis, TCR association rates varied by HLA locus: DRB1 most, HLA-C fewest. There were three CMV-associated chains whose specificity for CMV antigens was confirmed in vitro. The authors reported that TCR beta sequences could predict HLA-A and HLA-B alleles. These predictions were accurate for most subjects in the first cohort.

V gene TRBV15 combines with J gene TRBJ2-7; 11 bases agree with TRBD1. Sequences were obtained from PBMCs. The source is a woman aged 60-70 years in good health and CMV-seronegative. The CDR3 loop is CATSRSFGTGGYEQYF. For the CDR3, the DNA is TGTGCCACCAGCAGATCCTTTGGGACAGGGGGCTACGAGCAGTACTTC.